One sample yielded the 30 T cell receptor beta chains listed below, sequenced in a study of cytomegalovirus exposure and HLA in healthy donors. The PCR had 60 Vbeta and 13 Jbeta primers. Only in-frame clones appear in the TCRdb table, and some are missing; sequencing was by immunoSEQ multiplex PCR. The sample includes over 150,000 clones, approximately 85% of them seen just once. Sequencing used PBMCs. These receptors all stem from a woman aged 45-65 years in good health and CMV-seropositive.

Turning to this clone: The junction departs from the called germline gene at one end, perhaps through a read error. J is TRBJ2-1 and V is TRBV5-5; D is possibly TRBD2 (5 bases). Germline CDR1 SGHKS, CDR2 YYEKEE (reference sequence). CDR3 length: 13 residues. The CDR3 DNA reads as TGTGCCAGCATCTTGAGAGGGTACAATGAGCAGTTCTTC. Translating it yields CASILRGYNEQFF.

This clone has just one count. The rearrangement uses TRBV7-2 and TRBJ2-3; 10 positions match TRBD2. CDR1 and CDR2 (germline): SGHTA, FQGNSA. This CDR3 region has 16 residues. The V and J ends lost 0 bases and 1 base, in that order; junction bases with no gene match: 1. CDR3 residues: CASSLAGTSGTDTQYF. The CDR3, as DNA: TGTGCCAGCAGCTTAGCGGGGACTAGCGGCACAGATACGCAGTATTTT.

This chain uses TRBV7-9 with TRBJ2-7; TRBD2 aligns across 10 bases. Germline CDR1 SEHNR, CDR2 FQNEAQ (reference sequence). The CDR3 spans 16 residues. Trimming at V came to 5 bases and at J to 4 bases, leaving 11 bases not matched to a gene. CDR3 coding DNA: TGTGCCAGCAGCCAAAATTTAGCGGGGGGTTCGTACGAGCAGTACTTC. Translating gives CASSQNLAGGSYEQYF. The complete variable domain, with remaining parts taken from reference TRBV7-9 and TRBJ2-7, reads DTGVSQNPRHKITKRGQNVTFRCDPISEHNRLYWYRQTLGQGPEFLTYFQNEAQLEKSRLLSDRFSAERPKGSFSTLEIQRTEQGDSAMYLCASSQNLAGGSYEQYFGPGTRLTVT.

V usage is TRBV7-2 and J usage is TRBJ2-5; 7 bases align to TRBD2. Germline-derived CDR1 and CDR2 are SGHTA and FQGNSA. With 5 bases clipped from V and 3 bases from J, the junction kept 6 bases outside the gene matches. There are 14 residues in the CDR3. CDR3 residues: CASSPILAEETQYF. The CDR3 DNA is TGTGCCAGCAGCCCTATTCTAGCGGAAGAGACCCAGTACTTC.

This rearrangement joins TRBV29-1 to TRBJ2-4, with 7 positions matching TRBD2. This CDR3 is built from 13 residues. Germline V gene data show CDR1 as SQVTM and CDR2 as ANQGSEA. Unmatched junction bases numbered 3, after V lost 5 bases and J lost 2 bases. The CDR3 here is CSVPSGTKNIQYF. The CDR3 DNA follows: TGCAGCGTTCCCAGCGGGACCAAAAACATTCAGTACTTC. The whole variable domain, remainder taken from reference TRBV29-1 and TRBJ2-4, is SAVISQKPSRDICQRGTSLTIQCQVDSQVTMMFWYRQQPGQSLTLIATANQGSEATYESGFVIDKFPISRPNLTFSTLTVSNMSPEDSSIYLCSVPSGTKNIQYFGAGTRLSVL.

About this clone: The junction departs from the called germline gene at one end, perhaps through a read error. The V call is TRBV7-9, the J call TRBJ1-1, with D possibly matching TRBD1 (5 bases). The CDR3 has 15 amino acids. CDR1 SEHNR and CDR2 FQNEAQ come from the germline V gene (reference sequence). The CDR3 coding sequence is TGTTCCAGCAGCTTACGGGCAGGGCTGAACACTGAAGCTTTCTTT. It is translated as CSSSLRAGLNTEAFF.

The rearrangement joins TRBV12-5 to TRBJ2-3; perhaps TRBD1 as D (6 bases). The CDR3 has 16 residues. V gave up 7 bases and J gave up 0 bases, with 17 bases separating them. Looked up from germline, CDR1 is LGHNT and CDR2 is FRNRAP. The CDR3 nucleotides read TGTGCTAGTGCCGCGGTCACAGGGTCTAGCACAGATACGCAGTATTTT. Protein sequence: CASAAVTGSSTDTQYF.

This clone has only one observation. Germline is not matched at one junction end, which may reflect a read error. V usage is TRBV7-9 and J usage is TRBJ1-2; 8 bases map to TRBD1. CDR3 length: 14 residues. CDR1 and CDR2 (germline): SEHNR, FQNEAQ (reference sequence). The CDR3 DNA reads as TGTTCCAGCAGCAGAGGACAGGGTTACTATGGCTACACCTTC. Translating gives CSSSRGQGYYGYTF.

The chain uses TRBV27 and TRBJ2-1; D might be TRBD1 (6 bases). The germline V gene encodes CDR1 MNHEY and CDR2 SMNVEV (reference sequence). CDR3 size: 14 residues. V lost 3 bases to trimming and J lost 2 bases, with 8 bases between them. The CDR3: CASSFEGAYNEQFF. Written as DNA, the CDR3 is TGTGCCAGCAGTTTTGAGGGGGCCTACAATGAGCAGTTCTTC.

The rearrangement links TRBV7-9 to TRBJ2-7; 10 nucleotides match TRBD1. This CDR3 has 12 amino acids. J lost 10 bases, V lost 5 bases, and 5 bases had no gene match. The V gene's germline CDR1 is SEHNR and CDR2 FQNEAQ (reference sequence). The CDR3 DNA is TGTGCCAGCAGCCGGGACAGGGGAGTTCAGTACTTC. It is translated as CASSRDRGVQYF. Full variable domain (remainder filled in from reference TRBV7-9 and TRBJ2-7): DTGVSQNPRHKITKRGQNVTFRCDPISEHNRLYWYRQTLGQGPEFLTYFQNEAQLEKSRLLSDRFSAERPKGSFSTLEIQRTEQGDSAMYLCASSRDRGVQYFGPGTRLTVT.

This rearrangement joins TRBV6-5 to TRBJ2-7, with TRBD1 matching 10 bases. The CDR3 consists of 15 residues. CDR1 is MNHEY, CDR2 SVGAGI, per germline. With V trimmed by 6 bases and J by 4 bases, 9 bases remained unmatched. The CDR3 reads CASSPRDRGLYEQYF. CDR3 DNA: TGTGCCAGCAGCCCACGGGACAGGGGACTGTACGAGCAGTACTTC.

This clone has a single count. This chain links TRBV6-5 with TRBJ2-5; 9 positions match TRBD1. V shed 7 bases, J shed 5 bases, and the junction held 11 bases outside the gene matches. Germline-derived CDR1 and CDR2 are MNHEY and SVGAGI. There are 15 residues in the CDR3. The CDR3 coding sequence is TGTGCCAGCACCAACGAGGGACAGGGATGGGAGACCCAGTACTTC. Amino acid sequence: CASTNEGQGWETQYF.

The rearrangement uses TRBV4-1 and TRBJ2-1; the D gene is possibly TRBD2 (6 bases). The V and J ends lost 0 bases and 13 bases respectively, with 13 bases between them. The germline gives CDR1 MGHRA, CDR2 YSYEKL. This CDR3 comprises 13 residues. The CDR3 loop is CASSQEVAGLQFF. The CDR3 nucleotides are TGCGCCAGCAGCCAAGAGGTTGCGGGGCTACAGTTCTTC.

V and J are TRBV10-3 and TRBJ1-5; a weak D match, TRBD1 (6 bases). The CDR3 totals 13 residues. Germline CDR1 reads ENHRY; CDR2 reads SYGVKD. The V end lost 10 bases, the J end lost 7 bases, and 17 bases lay between the germline ends. The CDR3, as DNA: TGTGCCACCCTGGCAGGGGCTGAACAGCCCCAGCATTTT. Residues: CATLAGAEQPQHF.

The J gene is TRBJ2-1, the V gene TRBV28; 7 nucleotides agree with TRBD2. Germline trimming cut 6 bases from V and 4 bases from J; bases unmatched to any gene: 6. CDR1 and CDR2 from the germline V gene are MDHEN and SYDVKM. This CDR3 is 14 amino acids long. The CDR3 loop is CASRLNGGYNEQFF. The CDR3 DNA reads as TGTGCCAGCAGACTCAACGGGGGGTACAATGAGCAGTTCTTC. Based on the CDR3 plus reference TRBV28 and TRBJ2-1, the full variable domain is DVKVTQSSRYLVKRTGEKVFLECVQDMDHENMFWYRQDPGLGLRLIYFSYDVKMKEKGDIPEGYSVSREKKERFSLILESASTNQTSMYLCASRLNGGYNEQFFGPGTRLTVL.

The CDR3 is CASPKFTSTDTQYF. CDR3 nucleotide sequence: TGTGCCAGCCCAAAATTTACTAGCACAGATACGCAGTATTTT. This chain uses TRBV27 with TRBJ2-3, with D hard to call. V was trimmed by 8 bases and J by 0 bases, leaving 12 bases between them. This CDR3 has 14 amino acids. Germline values: CDR1 MNHEY, CDR2 SMNVEV (reference sequence).

The chain employs TRBV4-1 and TRBJ2-7, with D perhaps matching TRBD2 (5 bases). Germline V gene sequence: CDR1 MGHRA, CDR2 YSYEKL. CDR3 size: 15 residues. With 5 bases removed from V and 2 bases from J, the gap between germline ends came to 16 bases. CDR3 in DNA: TGCGCCAGCAGCTCACCTTCGACCGGGACCTACGAGCAGTACTTC. It codes for CASSSPSTGTYEQYF.

This chain links TRBV2 with TRBJ1-1, with 11 bases aligning to TRBD1. Losses at the gene ends were 5 bases for V and 8 bases for J; bases not matched to a gene: 7. CDR1 is SNHLY and CDR2 is FYNNEI in the germline V gene. This CDR3 contains 14 residues. CDR3: CASSRTGGFSEAFF. In DNA form, the CDR3 reads TGTGCCAGCAGTAGGACAGGGGGCTTCTCCGAAGCTTTCTTT. The entire variable domain, with the rest obtained from reference TRBV2 and TRBJ1-1, is as follows: EPEVTQTPSHQVTQMGQEVILRCVPISNHLYFYWYRQILGQKVEFLVSFYNNEISEKSEIFDDQFSVERPDGSNFTLKIRSTKLEDSAMYFCASSRTGGFSEAFFGQGTRLTVV.

The chain couples TRBV29-1 to TRBJ2-3; 7 nucleotides agree with TRBD1. The CDR3 runs 17 residues. Germline-derived CDR1 and CDR2 are SQVTM and ANQGSEA. CDR3 DNA sequence: TGCAGGGGCAGCGGCTCTACGGACAGGAGGTTTACAGATACGCAGTATTTT. It encodes CRGSGSTDRRFTDTQYF.

The chain employs TRBV7-8 and TRBJ2-1; 8 bases map to TRBD1. The germline CDR1 and CDR2 sequences are SGHVS and FQNEAQ. The CDR3 contains 15 residues. The ends lost 5 bases at V and 1 base at J; junction bases unmatched: 4. The CDR3 sequence is CASSLGQVSYNEQFF. In DNA, the CDR3 is TGTGCCAGCAGCCTGGGACAGGTTTCCTACAATGAGCAGTTCTTC.

V and J are TRBV28 and TRBJ1-4; D remains unclear. Trimming removed 8 bases from V and 4 bases from J, with 26 bases in between. In germline, CDR1 is MDHEN, CDR2 SYDVKM. The CDR3 length is 18 residues. The CDR3 coding sequence is TGTGCCAGCTTCTCAATTGGACGCGTGGATCGGGATAATGAAAAACTGTTTTTT. As protein: CASFSIGRVDRDNEKLFF.

This clone was recorded once. The CDR3 DNA reads as TGCGCCAGCAGCGGGGGGACTAGCGGGGGGAGTGAGCAGTTCTTC. Its translation is CASSGGTSGGSEQFF. V usage is TRBV5-1 and J usage is TRBJ2-1, with 15 bases lining up with TRBD2. This CDR3 comprises 15 residues. Germline V CDR1 and CDR2: SGHRS, YFSETQ. After removal of 4 bases from V and 9 bases from J, the junction contained 5 bases not matched to a gene.

In its sample, this clone was seen once. The rearrangement links TRBV7-6 to TRBJ2-5; weak D call: TRBD1 (6 bases). The CDR3 spans 15 residues. Germline values: CDR1 SGHVS, CDR2 FNYEAQ. Trimming removed 4 bases at V and 1 base at J, with 13 bases between. This chain's CDR3 is CASSSIGTPQETQYF. For the CDR3, the DNA is TGTGCCAGCAGCTCGATCGGGACACCCCAAGAGACCCAGTACTTC. The complete variable domain, with remaining parts taken from reference TRBV7-6 and TRBJ2-5, reads GAGVSQSPRYKVTKRGQDVALRCDPISGHVSLYWYRQALGQGPEFLTYFNYEAQQDKSGLPNDRFSAERPEGSISTLTIQRTEQRDSAMYRCASSSIGTPQETQYFGPGTRLLVL.

The chain recombines TRBV4-1 with TRBJ2-5; D may be TRBD2 (6 bases). CDR1 MGHRA and CDR2 YSYEKL come from the germline V gene. The CDR3 consists of 15 residues. The germline V and J ends were trimmed by 2 bases and 5 bases, with 15 bases remaining between them. CDR3: CASSQSLGGWETQYF. CDR3 bases: TGCGCCAGCAGCCAATCCCTCGGGGGATGGGAGACCCAGTACTTC.

The rearrangement uses TRBV5-6 and TRBJ2-3, with D maybe TRBD1 (5 bases). This CDR3 has 15 residues. Germline CDR1 and CDR2: SGHDT and YYEEEE. The V end lost 1 base, the J end lost 4 bases, and 13 bases lay between the germline ends. The CDR3 spells CASSLTGQGSDTQYF. CDR3 sequence (DNA): TGTGCCAGCAGCTTGACTGGGCAGGGATCAGATACGCAGTATTTT.

For the CDR3, the DNA is TGCGCCAGCAGCGACCCCGGGGGGCCCGGCGGGGAGCTGTTTTTT. Amino acids: CASSDPGGPGGELFF. The V and J genes are TRBV5-1 and TRBJ2-2, with D perhaps TRBD2 (7 bases). Germline values: CDR1 SGHRS, CDR2 YFSETQ. The CDR3 contains 15 residues. The ends were cut back, 4 bases at V and 7 bases at J, with 17 bases in the middle.

The rearrangement uses TRBV5-4 and TRBJ1-6, with D unclear. Germline V gives CDR1 SGHNT, CDR2 YYREEE (reference sequence). CDR3 length: 13 residues. Trimming cost V 4 bases and J 10 bases, with 12 bases left between them. The CDR3 is CASSRDLGSPLHF. CDR3 DNA sequence: TGTGCCAGCAGCCGGGATTTGGGATCACCCCTCCACTTT.

As to this clone: The junction departs from germline at one end; a sequencing error may be responsible. The chain employs TRBV7-7 and TRBJ2-1, with D perhaps TRBD1 (5 bases). CDR3 length: 15 residues. Germline CDR1 is SSHAT and CDR2 is FNYEAQ (reference sequence). The DNA for the CDR3 is TGTGCTAGCAGCCTTGACAGTGGCTCCTACAATGAGCAGTTCTTC. Protein: CASSLDSGSYNEQFF.

The rearrangement joins TRBV10-3 to TRBJ1-1, with no clear D. Deletions cut 3 bases from V and 0 bases from J, with 17 bases between. From germline, CDR1 is ENHRY and CDR2 SYGVKD. This CDR3 region has 17 residues. The CDR3 DNA reads TGTGCCATCAGTGACGACAAACGGGGAAGTATGAACACTGAAGCTTTCTTT. Translation: CAISDDKRGSMNTEAFF.

This CDR3 reads CASSLDSRKLFF. The CDR3 nucleotides are TGTGCCAGCAGCCTCGATAGCCGAAAACTGTTTTTT. This rearrangement joins TRBV28 to TRBJ1-4; the D is unclear. The CDR3 extends over 12 amino acids. Trimming left V 6 bases short and J 10 bases short, with 12 bases between. From germline, CDR1 is MDHEN and CDR2 SYDVKM.